The T cell receptor (beta chain) under discussion was sequenced for a study of T cells in Graves' hyperthyroidism and ophthalmopathy. General study findings and limits: Most thyroid-expanded clonotypes above 0.001 were also found in blood. A 13 V-J model separated ophthalmopathy from stable hyperthyroidism.

Germline V CDR1 and CDR2: SGHAT, FQDESV (reference sequence). The CDR3 has 16 amino acids. V shed 5 bases and J 0 bases; nucleotides not matched to a gene: 6. On this clonotype: Its target is not known.

Lactation, pregnancy, other autoimmune disease or uncontrolled infection led to exclusion of patients. There were TCR beta CDR3 regions amplified from RNA transcripts. HTBI primers were used for first-round RT-PCR of the TCR CDR3. TCRdb re-called the multiplex PCR reads through MiXCR, storing one row per CDR3 protein. The sample yields 640,000 or so distinct CDR3 sequences, around 15% seen once. The sequence derives from a woman between 40 and 55 years old with Graves' ophthalmopathy. V gene TRBV11-1 combines with J gene TRBJ2-3; 9 nucleotides agree with TRBD1. The source material was blood. Written as DNA, the CDR3 is TGTGCCAGCAGCGATGGACAGGGGCGTAGCACAGATACGCAGTATTTT. It specifies CASSDGQGRSTDTQYF.